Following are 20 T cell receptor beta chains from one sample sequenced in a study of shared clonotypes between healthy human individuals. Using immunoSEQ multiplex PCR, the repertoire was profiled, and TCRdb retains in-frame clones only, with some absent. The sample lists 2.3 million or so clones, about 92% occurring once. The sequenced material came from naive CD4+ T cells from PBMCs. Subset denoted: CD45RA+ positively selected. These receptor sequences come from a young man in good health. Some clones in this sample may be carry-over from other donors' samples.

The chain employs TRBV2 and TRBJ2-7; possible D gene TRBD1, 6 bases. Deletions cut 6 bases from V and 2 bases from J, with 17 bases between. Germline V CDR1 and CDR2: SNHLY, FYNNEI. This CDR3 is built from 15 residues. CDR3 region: CASRTGQRITYEQYF. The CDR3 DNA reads TGTGCCAGCAGGACAGGACAGCGAATCACCTACGAGCAGTACTTC.

The CDR3 loop reads CASRLRGGSADTQYF. The CDR3 DNA reads as TGTGCCAGCAGGTTGCGTGGCGGGAGTGCAGATACGCAGTATTTT. The gene calls are TRBV5-4 and TRBJ2-3, with 7 bases lining up with TRBD2. This CDR3 is built from 15 residues. J lost 4 bases, V lost 5 bases, and 10 bases had no gene match. CDR1 and CDR2 (germline): SGHNT, YYREEE (reference sequence).

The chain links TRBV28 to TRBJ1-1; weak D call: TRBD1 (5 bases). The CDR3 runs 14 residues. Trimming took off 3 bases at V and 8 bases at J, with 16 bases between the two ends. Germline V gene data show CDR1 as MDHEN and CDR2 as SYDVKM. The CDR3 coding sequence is TGTGCCAGCAGTTTGTTCCGGGGGAAGGTGGAAGCTTTCTTT. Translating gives CASSLFRGKVEAFF.

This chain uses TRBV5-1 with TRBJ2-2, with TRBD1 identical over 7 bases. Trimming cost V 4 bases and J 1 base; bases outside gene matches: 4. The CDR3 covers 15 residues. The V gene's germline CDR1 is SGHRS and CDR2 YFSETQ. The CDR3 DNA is TGCGCCAGCAGCGCCCGGACAGGGAACACCGGGGAGCTGTTTTTT. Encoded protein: CASSARTGNTGELFF. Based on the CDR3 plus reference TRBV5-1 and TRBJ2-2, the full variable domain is KAGVTQTPRYLIKTRGQQVTLSCSPISGHRSVSWYQQTPGQGLQFLFEYFSETQRNKGNFPGRFSGRQFSNSRSEMNVSTLELGDSALYLCASSARTGNTGELFFGEGSRLTVL.

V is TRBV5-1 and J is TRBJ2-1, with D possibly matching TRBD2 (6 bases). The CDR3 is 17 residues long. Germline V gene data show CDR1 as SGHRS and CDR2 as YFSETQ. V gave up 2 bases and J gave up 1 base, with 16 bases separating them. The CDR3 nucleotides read TGCGCCAGCAGCTTATGGCGGGGCCGACAATCCTACAATGAGCAGTTCTTC. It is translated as CASSLWRGRQSYNEQFF.

The CDR3 bases are TGTGCCAGCATCCTGGGTGGGGTGTCCTACAATGAGCAGTTCTTC. Its protein product is CASILGGVSYNEQFF. The rearrangement links TRBV28 to TRBJ2-1; no definite D call. Germline-derived CDR1 and CDR2 are MDHEN and SYDVKM. V gave up 7 bases and J gave up 1 base, with 14 bases separating them. The CDR3 has 15 residues. The full variable domain, rest sourced from reference TRBV28 and TRBJ2-1, is DVKVTQSSRYLVKRTGEKVFLECVQDMDHENMFWYRQDPGLGLRLIYFSYDVKMKEKGDIPEGYSVSREKKERFSLILESASTNQTSMYLCASILGGVSYNEQFFGPGTRLTVL.

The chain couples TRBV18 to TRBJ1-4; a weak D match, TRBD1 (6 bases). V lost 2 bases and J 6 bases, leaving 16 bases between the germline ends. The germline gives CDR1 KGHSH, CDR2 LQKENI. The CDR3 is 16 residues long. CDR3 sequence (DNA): TGTGCCAGCTCACCAGACAGGACAGACCTGGATGAAAAACTGTTTTTT. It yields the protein CASSPDRTDLDEKLFF. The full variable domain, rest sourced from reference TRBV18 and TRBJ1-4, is NAGVMQNPRHLVRRRGQEARLRCSPMKGHSHVYWYRQLPEEGLKFMVYLQKENIIDESGMPKERFSAEFPKEGPSILRIQQVVRGDSAAYFCASSPDRTDLDEKLFFGSGTQLSVL.

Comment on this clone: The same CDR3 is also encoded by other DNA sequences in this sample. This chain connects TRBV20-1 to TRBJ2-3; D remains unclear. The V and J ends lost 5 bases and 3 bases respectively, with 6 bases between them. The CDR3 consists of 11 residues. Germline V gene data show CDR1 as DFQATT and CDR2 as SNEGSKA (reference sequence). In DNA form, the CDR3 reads TGCAGTGCTGAACGGACAGATACGCAGTATTTT. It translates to CSAERTDTQYF.

CDR3: CASSGTGTGRSETQYF. The DNA for the CDR3 is TGTGCCAGCAGTGGAACCGGGACAGGAAGGTCAGAGACCCAGTACTTC. The rearrangement joins TRBV6-1 to TRBJ2-5; 8 nucleotides match TRBD1. This CDR3 contains 16 residues. V shed 4 bases, J shed 4 bases, and the junction held 11 bases outside the gene matches. Germline CDR1 and CDR2: MNHNS and SASEGT.

The CDR3 DNA is TGCGCCAGCAGCTTGGACCCGACAGTAAACTATGGCTACACCTTC. As protein: CASSLDPTVNYGYTF. The chain combines TRBV5-1 with TRBJ1-2, with D perhaps TRBD1 (5 bases). From germline, CDR1 is SGHRS and CDR2 YFSETQ. CDR3 size: 15 residues. The V end was cut by 0 bases, the J end by 2 bases, with 11 bases between.

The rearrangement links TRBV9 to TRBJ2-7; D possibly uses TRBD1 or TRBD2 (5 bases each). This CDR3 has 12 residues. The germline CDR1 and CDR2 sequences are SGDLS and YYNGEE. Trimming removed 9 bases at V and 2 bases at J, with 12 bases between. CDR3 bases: TGTGCCAACATGGGGGTCCCCTACGAGCAGTACTTC. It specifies CANMGVPYEQYF.

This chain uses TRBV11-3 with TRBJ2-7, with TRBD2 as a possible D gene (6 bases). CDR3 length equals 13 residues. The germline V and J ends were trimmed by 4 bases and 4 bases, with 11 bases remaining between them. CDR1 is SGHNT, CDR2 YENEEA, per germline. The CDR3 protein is CASSSQAGYEQYF. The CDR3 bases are TGTGCCAGCAGCTCCCAGGCGGGGTACGAGCAGTACTTC.

The CDR3, as DNA: TGCGCCAGCAGCCAAGATTGGTCTAGCGGGAGGACCTACGAGCAGTACTTC. Translation: CASSQDWSSGRTYEQYF. The J gene is TRBJ2-7, the V gene TRBV4-3; 11 bases are a match to TRBD2. The germline gives CDR1 LGHNA, CDR2 YSLEER. CDR3 length equals 17 residues. Losses at the gene ends were 0 bases for V and 2 bases for J; bases not matched to a gene: 6.

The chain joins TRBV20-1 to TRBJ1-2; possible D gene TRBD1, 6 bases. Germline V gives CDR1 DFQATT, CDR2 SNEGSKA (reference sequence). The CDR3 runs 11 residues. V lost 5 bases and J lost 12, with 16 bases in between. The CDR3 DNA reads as TGCAGTGCTCAGCGACAGGCCTCGGACACCTTC. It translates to CSAQRQASDTF.

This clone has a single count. The chain's CDR3 is CASRLRDGFRAFF. For the CDR3, the DNA is TGTGCCAGTAGGCTCCGGGACGGATTTCGTGCTTTCTTT. The rearrangement links TRBV19 to TRBJ1-1; TRBD1 is a possible D gene (5 bases). The CDR3 is 13 residues long. CDR1 and CDR2 from the germline V gene are LNHDA and SQIVND (reference sequence). V lost 6 bases, J lost 11 bases, and 19 bases lay in between.

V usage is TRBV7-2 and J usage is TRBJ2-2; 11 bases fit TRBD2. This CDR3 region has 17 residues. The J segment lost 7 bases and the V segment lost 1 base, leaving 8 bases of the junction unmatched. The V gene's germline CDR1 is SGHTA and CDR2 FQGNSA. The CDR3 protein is CASSLGSGRAEGGELFF. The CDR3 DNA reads TGTGCCAGCAGCTTAGGTAGCGGGAGGGCCGAGGGCGGGGAGCTGTTTTTT.

This CDR3 is CASSQGPSTGTPKETQYF. The CDR3 DNA sequence: TGCGCCAGCAGCCAAGGGCCCTCCACCGGGACTCCCAAAGAGACCCAGTACTTC. This chain connects TRBV4-3 to TRBJ2-5, with a weak D call TRBD2 (6 bases). Per germline, CDR1 LGHNA and CDR2 YSLEER. The CDR3 is 18 amino acids. Trimming left V 1 base short and J 3 bases short, with 21 bases between.

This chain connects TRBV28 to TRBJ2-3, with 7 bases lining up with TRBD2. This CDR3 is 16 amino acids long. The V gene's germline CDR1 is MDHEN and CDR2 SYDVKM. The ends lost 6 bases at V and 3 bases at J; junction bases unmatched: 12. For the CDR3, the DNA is TGTGCCAGCAGAAATAGGCGGGAGATGAGGACAGATACGCAGTATTTT. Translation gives CASRNRREMRTDTQYF.

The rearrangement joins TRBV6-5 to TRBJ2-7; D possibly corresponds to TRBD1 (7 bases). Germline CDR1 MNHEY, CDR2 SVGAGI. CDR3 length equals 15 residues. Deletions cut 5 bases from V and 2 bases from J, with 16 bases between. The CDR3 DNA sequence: TGTGCCAGCAGTAACGGGGGAGACAGGGCCTACGAGCAGTACTTC. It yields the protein CASSNGGDRAYEQYF.

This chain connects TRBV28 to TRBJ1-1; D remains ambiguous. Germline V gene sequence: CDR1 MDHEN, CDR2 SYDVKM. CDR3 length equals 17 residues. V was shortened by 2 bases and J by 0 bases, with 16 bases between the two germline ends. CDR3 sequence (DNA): TGTGCCAGCAGTTTAAGAGTCGACTCCTTTATGAACACTGAAGCTTTCTTT. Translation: CASSLRVDSFMNTEAFF. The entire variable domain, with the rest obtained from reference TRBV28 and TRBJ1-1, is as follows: DVKVTQSSRYLVKRTGEKVFLECVQDMDHENMFWYRQDPGLGLRLIYFSYDVKMKEKGDIPEGYSVSREKKERFSLILESASTNQTSMYLCASSLRVDSFMNTEAFFGQGTRLTVV.